Each of the 21 T cell receptor beta chains below was sequenced from the same sample in a study of blood T cell repertoires in COVID-19. Generated by immunoSEQ multiplex PCR, the TCRdb table keeps only in-frame clones and is missing some. The sample consists of a few hundred thousand clones, approximately 88% of them appearing once. Source material: peripheral blood. These receptors were taken from a woman in her seventies with COVID-19, enrolled during active disease.

This chain links TRBV24-1 with TRBJ1-1; 8 nucleotides match TRBD1. CDR1 and CDR2 from the germline V gene are KGHDR and SFDVKD. This CDR3 comprises 14 residues. With 10 bases clipped from V and 0 bases from J, the junction kept 6 bases outside the gene matches. The CDR3 spells CATAGTGVNTEAFF. CDR3 nucleotides: TGTGCCACAGCCGGGACAGGTGTGAACACTGAAGCTTTCTTT.

The J gene is TRBJ1-2, the V gene TRBV19; 12 bases match TRBD1. The germline V gene encodes CDR1 LNHDA and CDR2 SQIVND (reference sequence). V gave up 7 bases and J gave up 3 bases; unmatched junction bases: 3. The CDR3 has 14 residues. CDR3 loop: CASIGTGGDYGYTF. The CDR3 DNA reads TGTGCCAGTATTGGGACAGGGGGCGACTATGGCTACACCTTC.

The V and J genes are TRBV28 and TRBJ1-2; no clear D gene. The germline gives CDR1 MDHEN, CDR2 SYDVKM. The CDR3 has 11 amino acids. The V and J ends lost 6 bases and 8 bases respectively, with 10 bases between them. The CDR3 loop reads CASRTGVGYTF. CDR3 sequence (DNA): TGTGCCAGCAGGACTGGAGTCGGCTACACCTTC.

V usage is TRBV11-2 and J usage is TRBJ2-1; D possibly corresponds to TRBD2 (6 bases). Germline CDR1 reads SGHAT; CDR2 reads FQNNGV. The CDR3 spans 13 residues. V lost 0 bases and J lost 8, with 8 bases in between. The CDR3 protein is CASSLDTGDEQFF. CDR3 DNA sequence: TGTGCCAGCAGCTTAGATACGGGAGATGAGCAGTTCTTC.

The chain uses TRBV2 and TRBJ2-3, with a weak D call TRBD2 (5 bases). CDR3 length equals 14 residues. V was trimmed by 0 bases and J by 9 bases, leaving 13 bases between them. Per the germline V gene, CDR1 is SNHLY and CDR2 is FYNNEI. CDR3 loop: CASSEAGGGRTQYF. The CDR3 nucleotides read TGTGCCAGCAGTGAAGCGGGTGGCGGGCGGACGCAGTATTTT.

This chain uses TRBV15 with TRBJ2-3, with D unresolved. Between the trimmed V and J ends, which lost 0 bases and 6 bases, there was a span of 7 bases. The CDR3 length is 13 residues. In germline, CDR1 is LNHNV, CDR2 YYDKDF (reference sequence). CDR3 nucleotide sequence: TGTGCCACCAGCAGAGATCAGATGGATACGCAGTATTTT. This sequence encodes CATSRDQMDTQYF.

The chain links TRBV19 to TRBJ2-7; TRBD2 matches 7 bases. V shed 5 bases, J shed 1 base, and the junction held 11 bases outside the gene matches. CDR3 size: 16 residues. Germline V CDR1 and CDR2: LNHDA, SQIVND (reference sequence). CDR3 coding DNA: TGTGCCAGTAGTCCCCTATTGACTAGCCAATCCTACGAGCAGTACTTC. Translation: CASSPLLTSQSYEQYF.

In nucleotides, the CDR3 is TGTGCCAGCAGCCCCCGAACTAGCGGGAGTTCTGAGACCCAGTACTTC. Protein: CASSPRTSGSSETQYF. The rearrangement uses TRBV3-1 (or the pseudogene TRBV3-2) and TRBJ2-5, with 11 nucleotides matching TRBD2. The CDR3 is 16 amino acids. Unmatched junction bases numbered 9, after V lost 4 bases and J lost 5 bases. Germline CDR1 and CDR2: LGHDT and YNNKEL (reference sequence).

The chain has TRBV5-1 and TRBJ1-2, with a weak D call TRBD1 (6 bases). Germline loops: CDR1 SGHRS, CDR2 YFSETQ. The CDR3 loop spans 14 amino acids. Trimming removed 5 bases from V and 2 bases from J, with 13 bases in between. The CDR3 DNA is TGCGCCAGCAGGGTTCAGGGGCAGAACTATGGCTACACCTTC. This sequence encodes CASRVQGQNYGYTF.

The genes are TRBV5-1 and TRBJ1-1, with a tentative D call TRBD1 (5 bases). V dropped 0 bases and J dropped 7 bases, with 10 bases sitting between them. There are 13 residues in the CDR3. Germline V gives CDR1 SGHRS, CDR2 YFSETQ. CDR3: CASSLGGANEAFF. The CDR3 DNA follows: TGCGCCAGCAGCTTGGGCGGGGCTAATGAAGCTTTCTTT.

V gene TRBV29-1 combines with J gene TRBJ2-7; 9 bases are shared with TRBD1. Unmatched junction bases numbered 7, after V lost 5 bases and J lost 2 bases. Germline CDR1 SQVTM, CDR2 ANQGSEA. CDR3 length: 14 amino acids. CDR3 sequence reads: CSVSGTGITYEQYF. CDR3 nucleotide sequence: TGCAGCGTTTCCGGGACAGGGATCACCTACGAGCAGTACTTC.

The rearrangement links TRBV7-9 to TRBJ2-7; a possible D gene is TRBD2 (5 bases). The V gene lost 5 bases and the J gene lost 1 base, with 12 bases spanning the gap. From germline, CDR1 is SEHNR and CDR2 FQNEAQ (reference sequence). CDR3 length equals 14 residues. CDR3 bases: TGTGCCAGCAGCCCAGCGGCGCAGTCCTACGAGCAGTACTTC. Translating it yields CASSPAAQSYEQYF.

This clone appeared once. The chain carries TRBV15 and TRBJ1-5; tentatively, D is TRBD1 (5 bases). The V gene's germline CDR1 is LNHNV and CDR2 YYDKDF (reference sequence). Trimming took off 2 bases at V and 1 base at J, with 9 bases between the two ends. The CDR3 is made up of 15 amino acids. The CDR3 DNA follows: TGTGCCACCAGCAGAACGGGGGGGAGCAATCAGCCCCAGCATTTT. It codes for CATSRTGGSNQPQHF.

The gene calls are TRBV2 and TRBJ2-7, with D hard to call. This CDR3 contains 11 residues. The germline CDR1 and CDR2 sequences are SNHLY and FYNNEI. Between the trimmed V and J ends, which lost 5 bases and 3 bases, there was a span of 5 bases. In nucleotides, the CDR3 is TGTGCCAGCAGTCCTATCTACGAGCAGTACTTC. It translates to CASSPIYEQYF.

V and J are TRBV9 and TRBJ1-1; TRBD1 matches at 7 bases. CDR1 SGDLS and CDR2 YYNGEE come from the germline V gene. There are 14 residues in the CDR3. Unmatched junction bases numbered 4, after V lost 0 bases and J lost 5 bases. The CDR3 reads CASSVAGGRTEAFF. CDR3 in DNA: TGTGCCAGCAGCGTAGCAGGGGGACGTACTGAAGCTTTCTTT.

V is TRBV11-2 and J is TRBJ2-7, with unresolved D. With 3 bases removed from V and 2 bases from J, the gap between germline ends came to 8 bases. The CDR3 is 13 amino acids. Per germline, CDR1 SGHAT and CDR2 FQNNGV. This chain's CDR3 is CASSFAVPYEQYF. The CDR3 DNA reads TGTGCCAGCAGCTTCGCGGTCCCCTACGAGCAGTACTTC. The full variable domain, its missing parts supplied by reference TRBV11-2 and TRBJ2-7, is EAGVAQSPRYKIIEKRQSVAFWCNPISGHATLYWYQQILGQGPKLLIQFQNNGVVDDSQLPKDRFSAERLKGVDSTLKIQPAKLEDSAVYLCASSFAVPYEQYFGPGTRLTVT.

This chain links TRBV6-5 with TRBJ1-6; D gene uncertain. Germline values: CDR1 MNHEY, CDR2 SVGAGI. The length of the CDR3 is 14 residues. The V end lost 0 bases, the J end lost 8 bases, and 8 bases lay between the germline ends. Here the CDR3 reads CASSYSYQDSPLHF. The CDR3, as DNA: TGTGCCAGCAGTTACTCGTACCAGGATTCACCCCTCCACTTT.

This sequence joins TRBV5-1 and TRBJ2-1; 10 nucleotides match TRBD2. Germline CDR1 and CDR2: SGHRS and YFSETQ. After removal of 3 bases from V and 6 bases from J, the junction contained 6 bases not matched to a gene. The CDR3 covers 15 residues. This CDR3 is CASSYERLAGNEQFF. The CDR3, as DNA: TGCGCCAGCAGCTATGAGCGACTAGCGGGCAATGAGCAGTTCTTC. The full variable domain, completed using reference TRBV5-1 and TRBJ2-1, is KAGVTQTPRYLIKTRGQQVTLSCSPISGHRSVSWYQQTPGQGLQFLFEYFSETQRNKGNFPGRFSGRQFSNSRSEMNVSTLELGDSALYLCASSYERLAGNEQFFGPGTRLTVL.

The chain links TRBV28 to TRBJ1-2, with unresolved D. V was cut by 5 bases and J by 6 bases, with 13 bases left in between. Germline CDR1 is MDHEN and CDR2 is SYDVKM. The CDR3 is 13 amino acids. CDR3 bases: TGTGCCAGCAGTCCGTCTCACTCGGATGGCTACACCTTC. Its protein product is CASSPSHSDGYTF.

The chain couples TRBV10-3 to TRBJ2-7, with 9 bases lining up with TRBD1. Germline V gene data show CDR1 as ENHRY and CDR2 as SYGVKD. Trimming took 8 bases from V and 6 from J; bases not matched to a gene: 8. CDR3 length: 13 residues. The CDR3 sequence: CAIQEQGASEQYF. In DNA form, the CDR3 reads TGTGCCATCCAAGAACAGGGGGCGTCCGAGCAGTACTTC.

V and J are TRBV11-2 and TRBJ2-3; 9 nucleotides align to TRBD2. There are 16 residues in the CDR3. CDR1 is SGHAT, CDR2 FQNNGV, per germline. With 5 bases clipped from V and 5 bases from J, the junction kept 11 bases outside the gene matches. Written as DNA, the CDR3 is TGTGCCAGCAGCCCCATGCAAGCGGGAGGCAGAGATACGCAGTATTTT. It specifies CASSPMQAGGRDTQYF.